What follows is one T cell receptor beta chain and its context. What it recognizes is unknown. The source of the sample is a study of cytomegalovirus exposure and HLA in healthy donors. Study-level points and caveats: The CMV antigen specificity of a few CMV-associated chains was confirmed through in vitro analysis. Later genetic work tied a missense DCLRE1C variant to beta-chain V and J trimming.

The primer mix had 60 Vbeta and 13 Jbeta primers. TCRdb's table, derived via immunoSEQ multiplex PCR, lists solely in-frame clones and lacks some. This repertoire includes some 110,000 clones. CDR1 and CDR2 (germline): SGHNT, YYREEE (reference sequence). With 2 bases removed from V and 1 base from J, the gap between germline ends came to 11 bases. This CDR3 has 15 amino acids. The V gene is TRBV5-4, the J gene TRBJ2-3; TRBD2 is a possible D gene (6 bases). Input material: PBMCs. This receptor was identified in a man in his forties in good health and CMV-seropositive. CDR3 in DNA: TGTGCCAGCAGCTTCCGGGAGTTGGGCACAGATACGCAGTATTTT. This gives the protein CASSFRELGTDTQYF.